These T cell receptor beta chains were read from a single sample in a study of control samples from healthy donors and cancer patients. Sequencing was performed with immunoSEQ multiplex PCR; in TCRdb, only in-frame clones are kept and a portion is missing. This table holds 95,000 to 150,000 clones, over 80% found once. The sample taken for sequencing was PBMCs. These receptors all stem from an elderly man with head and neck cancer. Both conserved end residues are part of each CDR3. The D gene is left open where the match is weak. Not all rows give a size; the values are once, few, many and, for expanded clones, a class.

clone size	V gene	D gene	J gene	CDR3 protein	CDR3 DNA
-	TRBV19	-	TRBJ1-1	CASTQGLNTEAFF	TGTGCCAGTACCCAGGGGCTGAACACTGAAGCTTTCTTT
-	TRBV3-1/TRBV3-2	-	TRBJ2-1	CATRTYNEQFF	TGTGCCACCAGAACCTACAATGAGCAGTTCTTC
-	TRBV24-1	-	TRBJ2-1	CATSGADSYNEQFF	TGTGCCACCAGTGGGGCGGACTCCTACAATGAGCAGTTCTTC
-	TRBV29-1	-	TRBJ2-3	CSGAGPQRADTQYF	TGCAGCGGTGCGGGCCCCCAGCGCGCAGATACGCAGTATTTT
-	TRBV10-1	-	TRBJ2-3	CASSDLRGSSTDTQYF	TGCGCCAGCAGTGACCTGAGGGGGTCCAGCACAGATACGCAGTATTTT
once	TRBV19	-	TRBJ2-3	CASRVQGGRYDTQYF	TGTGCCAGTAGGGTACAGGGTGGTCGGTATGATACGCAGTATTTT
-	TRBV18	-	TRBJ2-1	CASSPPLRNEQFF	TGTGCCAGCTCACCACCGCTACGTAATGAGCAGTTCTTC
-	TRBV7-2	TRBD1	TRBJ2-7	CASSRQGNSYEQYF	TGTGCCAGCAGCAGACAGGGGAACTCCTACGAGCAGTACTTC
-	TRBV6-6	-	TRBJ1-5	CASSLQSGNQPQHF	TGTGCCAGCAGCCTTCAATCCGGCAATCAGCCCCAGCATTTT
-	TRBV5-1	TRBD2	TRBJ2-7	CASSLTSAEQYF	TGCGCCAGCAGCTTGACTAGCGCCGAGCAGTACTTC
-	TRBV11-2	-	TRBJ2-5	CASSLDRARETQYF	TGTGCCAGCAGCCTGGACAGAGCGAGAGAGACCCAGTACTTC
-	TRBV27	TRBD1	TRBJ2-7	CASSFTGGYSYEQYF	TGTGCCAGCAGTTTTACAGGGGGGTACTCCTACGAGCAGTACTTC
-	TRBV7-2	-	TRBJ2-7	CASSLNVPSLTYEQYF	TGTGCCAGCAGCTTAAATGTCCCTAGCCTTACCTACGAGCAGTACTTC
-	TRBV6-5	-	TRBJ2-7	CASSTRPRYEQYF	TGTGCCAGCAGTACACGGCCAAGGTACGAGCAGTACTTC
-	TRBV14	TRBD2	TRBJ2-7	CASSLGLAEEIREQYF	TGTGCCAGCAGCCTTGGACTAGCCGAAGAAATACGGGAGCAGTACTTC
-	TRBV5-1	-	TRBJ2-2	CASSLQGTNTGELFF	TGCGCCAGCAGCTTGCAGGGTACGAACACCGGGGAGCTGTTTTTT
-	TRBV13	-	TRBJ2-7	CASSPQNYEQYF	TGTGCCAGCAGCCCCCAAAACTACGAGCAGTACTTC
-	TRBV3-1/TRBV3-2	TRBD1	TRBJ2-7	CASSQPGQGLYEQYF	TGTGCCAGCAGCCAACCGGGACAGGGGCTCTACGAGCAGTACTTC
-	TRBV9	TRBD2	TRBJ2-3	CASSGLAGVPDTQYF	TGTGCCAGCAGCGGACTAGCGGGAGTCCCAGATACGCAGTATTTT
once	TRBV18	-	TRBJ2-5	CASSPDPETQYF	TGTGCCAGCTCACCGGACCCCGAGACCCAGTACTTC
-	TRBV19	TRBD2	TRBJ2-3	CASGLAFTDTQYF	TGTGCCAGCGGACTAGCGTTTACAGATACGCAGTATTTT
-	TRBV5-1	-	TRBJ1-2	CASSLGQDRYLYGYTF	TGCGCCAGCAGCTTGGGACAAGACAGGTACCTCTATGGCTACACCTTC
-	TRBV10-1	-	TRBJ1-1	CATSRSLGTEAFF	TGCGCCACTTCGAGGTCTTTGGGCACTGAAGCTTTCTTT
-	TRBV29-1	-	TRBJ1-2	CSVDRTNYGYTF	TGCAGCGTTGACAGGACTAACTATGGCTACACCTTC
-	TRBV6-1	TRBD2	TRBJ2-1	CASSESGRFNEQFF	TGTGCCAGCAGTGAAAGCGGGAGATTCAATGAGCAGTTCTTC
-	TRBV6-5	-	TRBJ2-7	CASSYSQGPPDEQYF	TGTGCCAGCAGTTACTCGCAGGGCCCTCCGGACGAGCAGTACTTC
-	TRBV3-1/TRBV3-2	TRBD1	TRBJ1-2	CASSQEDRGRRGYTF	TGTGCCAGCAGCCAAGAGGACAGGGGGCGGAGGGGCTACACCTTC
-	TRBV27	TRBD1	TRBJ2-7	CASSAHRGSYEQYF	TGTGCCAGCAGTGCCCACAGGGGGTCCTACGAGCAGTACTTC
-	TRBV2	TRBD1	TRBJ2-5	CASSEVGQGYETQYF	TGTGCCAGCAGTGAAGTGGGACAGGGTTACGAGACCCAGTACTTC
-	TRBV7-9	-	TRBJ2-5	CASSSPGGKTQYF	TGTGCCAGCAGCTCTCCTGGGGGAAAGACCCAGTACTTC
-	TRBV6-6	-	TRBJ1-3	CASSPLVLSGNTIYF	TGTGCCAGCAGTCCGTTAGTTCTATCTGGAAACACCATATATTTT
once	TRBV6-5	-	TRBJ1-4	CASRRRDGGNEKLFF	TGTGCCTCGCGCCGGAGGGACGGCGGTAATGAAAAACTGTTTTTT
-	TRBV5-1	TRBD2	TRBJ2-1	CASSLELAGANSNEQFF	TGCGCCAGCAGCTTGGAACTAGCGGGGGCAAATAGCAATGAGCAGTTCTTC
-	TRBV7-8	-	TRBJ2-2	CASSLSTGELFF	TGTGCCAGCAGCTTATCAACCGGGGAGCTGTTTTTT
-	TRBV3-1/TRBV3-2	TRBD2	TRBJ2-3	CASSRQLAGGSDTQYF	TGTGCCAGCAGCCGACAGCTTGCGGGGGGGTCAGATACGCAGTATTTT
once	TRBV7-2	-	TRBJ2-5	CASSLGGRKETQYF	TGTGCCAGCAGCTTAGGGGGTAGGAAAGAGACCCAGTACTTC
-	TRBV6-5	-	TRBJ2-7	CASTPPSYEQYF	TGTGCCAGCACCCCCCCGTCCTACGAGCAGTACTTC
once	TRBV9	-	TRBJ1-1	CASSVQGQGWTEAFF	TGTGCCAGCAGCGTCCAGGGCCAAGGGTGGACTGAAGCTTTCTTT
-	TRBV11-2	-	TRBJ2-1	CASSLEPLGGTFYNEQFF	TGTGCCAGCAGCTTAGAGCCGCTTGGAGGGACTTTCTACAATGAGCAGTTCTTC
-	TRBV16	TRBD1	TRBJ1-2	CASSRSLRTGDYGYTF	TGTGCCAGCAGCCGATCTCTAAGGACAGGGGATTATGGCTACACCTTC
-	TRBV7-9	TRBD2	TRBJ2-7	CASSPTSGGPQQYF	TGTGCCAGCAGTCCGACTAGCGGGGGGCCCCAGCAGTACTTC
-	TRBV5-1	-	TRBJ2-7	CAGSLRSLGTYEQYF	TGCGCCGGCAGCTTGAGGAGTTTAGGAACCTACGAGCAGTACTTC
-	TRBV20-1	-	TRBJ2-7	CSASRTRAREQYF	TGCAGTGCTAGTCGGACTCGGGCGCGCGAGCAGTACTTC
few	TRBV6-5	-	TRBJ2-5	CASTLGRGRETQYF	TGTGCCAGCACTTTAGGGAGGGGGAGAGAGACCCAGTACTTC
-	TRBV12-5	-	TRBJ2-7	CASGFGYEQYF	TGTGCTAGTGGTTTCGGCTACGAGCAGTACTTC
-	TRBV25-1	TRBD1	TRBJ1-4	CASSGKGGWEKLFF	TGTGCCAGCAGTGGGAAAGGGGGCTGGGAAAAACTGTTTTTT
-	TRBV5-8	-	TRBJ2-5	CASSSPKDNKETQYF	TGTGCCAGCAGCTCGCCAAAGGATAACAAAGAGACCCAGTACTTC
-	TRBV2	-	TRBJ2-1	CASRARAVYNEQFF	TGTGCCAGCAGAGCTAGAGCGGTTTACAATGAGCAGTTCTTC
-	TRBV2	-	TRBJ1-5	CASSESGAPYSNQPQHF	TGTGCCAGCAGTGAATCCGGGGCCCCTTATAGCAATCAGCCCCAGCATTTT
-	TRBV7-9	-	TRBJ2-5	CASSLVSGSETQYF	TGTGCCAGCAGCTTAGTGTCAGGGTCAGAGACCCAGTACTTC
-	TRBV5-5	TRBD1	TRBJ1-1	CASSPPGGHTEAFF	TGTGCCAGCAGCCCCCCAGGGGGGCACACTGAAGCTTTCTTT